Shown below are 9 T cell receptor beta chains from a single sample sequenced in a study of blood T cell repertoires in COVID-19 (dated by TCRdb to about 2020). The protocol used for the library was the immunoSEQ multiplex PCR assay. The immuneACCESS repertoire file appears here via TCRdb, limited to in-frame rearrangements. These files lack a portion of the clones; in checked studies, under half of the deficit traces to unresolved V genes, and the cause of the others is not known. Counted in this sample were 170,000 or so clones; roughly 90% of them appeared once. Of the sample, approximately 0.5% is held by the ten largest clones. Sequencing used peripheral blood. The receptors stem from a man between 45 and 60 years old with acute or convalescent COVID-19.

The chain's CDR3 is CASSSQGLPDTQYF. The CDR3 nucleotides read TGTGCCAGCTCCTCACAGGGGTTACCAGATACGCAGTATTTT. J is TRBJ2-3 and V is TRBV6-6; TRBD1 aligns across 7 bases. CDR3 length: 14 amino acids. With V trimmed by 8 bases and J by 4 bases, 9 bases remained unmatched. Germline V CDR1 and CDR2: MNHNY, SVGAGI (reference sequence).

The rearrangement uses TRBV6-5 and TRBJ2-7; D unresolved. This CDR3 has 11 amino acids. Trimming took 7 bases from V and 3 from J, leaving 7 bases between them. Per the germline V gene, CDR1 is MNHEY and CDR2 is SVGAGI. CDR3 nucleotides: TGTGCCAGCATGGTACTCTACGAGCAGTACTTC. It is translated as CASMVLYEQYF.

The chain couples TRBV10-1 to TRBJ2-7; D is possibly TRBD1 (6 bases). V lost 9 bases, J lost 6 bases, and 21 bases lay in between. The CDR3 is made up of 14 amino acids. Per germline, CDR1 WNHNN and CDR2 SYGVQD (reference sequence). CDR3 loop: CARGGIDRHREQYV. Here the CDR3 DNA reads TGCGCCAGAGGGGGAATCGACAGGCACCGCGAGCAGTACGTC.

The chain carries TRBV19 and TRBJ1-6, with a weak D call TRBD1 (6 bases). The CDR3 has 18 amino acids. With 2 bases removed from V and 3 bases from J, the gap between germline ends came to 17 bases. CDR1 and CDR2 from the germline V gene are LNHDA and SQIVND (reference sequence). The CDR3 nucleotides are TGTGCCAGTAGTATACCCCGGGACACCCGGTACTATAATTCACCCCTCCACTTT. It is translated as CASSIPRDTRYYNSPLHF.

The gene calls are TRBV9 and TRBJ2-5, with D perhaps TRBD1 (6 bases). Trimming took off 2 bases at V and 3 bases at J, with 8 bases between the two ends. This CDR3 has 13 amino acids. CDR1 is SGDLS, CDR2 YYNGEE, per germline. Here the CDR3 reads CASSVRTEETQYF. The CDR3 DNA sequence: TGTGCCAGCAGCGTTCGGACAGAAGAGACCCAGTACTTC.

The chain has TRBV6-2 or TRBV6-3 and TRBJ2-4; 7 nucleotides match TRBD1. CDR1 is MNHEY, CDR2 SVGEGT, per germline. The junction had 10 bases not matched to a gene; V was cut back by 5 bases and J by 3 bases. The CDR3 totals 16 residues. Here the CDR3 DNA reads TGTGCCAGCAGTAGGGGGCCGCTTGGAGACAAAAACATTCAGTACTTC. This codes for CASSRGPLGDKNIQYF.

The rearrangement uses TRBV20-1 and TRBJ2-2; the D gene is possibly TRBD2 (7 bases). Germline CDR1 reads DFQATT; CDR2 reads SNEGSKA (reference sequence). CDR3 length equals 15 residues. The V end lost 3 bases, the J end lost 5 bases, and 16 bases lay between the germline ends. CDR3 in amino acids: CSASWGGPRTGELFF. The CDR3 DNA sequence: TGCAGTGCTAGTTGGGGGGGGCCGCGGACCGGGGAGCTGTTTTTT.

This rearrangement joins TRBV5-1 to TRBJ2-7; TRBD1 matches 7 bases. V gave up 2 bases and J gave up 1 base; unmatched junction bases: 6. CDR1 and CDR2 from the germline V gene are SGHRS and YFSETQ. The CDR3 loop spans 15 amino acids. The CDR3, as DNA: TGCGCCAGCAGCTTCGGTTCAGGGGGATCCTACGAGCAGTACTTC. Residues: CASSFGSGGSYEQYF.

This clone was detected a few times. The CDR3 DNA reads as TGCAGCGTAGAAAAGACAGAAAACACTGAAGCTTTCTTT. Translation gives CSVEKTENTEAFF. The chain uses TRBV29-1 and TRBJ1-1; a possible D gene is TRBD1 (5 bases). The CDR3 has 13 residues. V dropped 6 bases and J dropped 2 bases, with 13 bases sitting between them. Germline CDR1 is SQVTM and CDR2 is ANQGSEA.